This T cell receptor beta chain is from a study of T cells in Graves' hyperthyroidism and ophthalmopathy. Study overall: Pretreatment peripheral blood was obtained at initial diagnosis. Study-wide results and limits: Ophthalmopathy was separated from stable hyperthyroidism by a 13 V-J model.

J lost 3 bases, V lost 0 bases, and 14 bases had no gene match. The CDR3 has 18 residues. Germline-derived CDR1 and CDR2 are DFQATT and SNEGSKA (reference sequence). Reasons for excluding patients were uncontrolled infection, other autoimmune disease, pregnancy or lactation. RNA transcripts were the template for amplifying TCR beta CDR3 regions. Primed by the HTBI set, a first-round RT-PCR was run on the TCR CDR3. MiXCR, applied by TCRdb to the multiplex PCR reads, yields one record per CDR3 protein. This table holds a few hundred thousand distinct CDR3 sequences, roughly 15% found once. The table lists this clonotype with a few counts. Its antigen is not known.

This sequence joins TRBV20-1 and TRBJ1-5; 7 bases match TRBD1. Sequencing was performed on blood. This TCR derives from a woman aged 40 to 49 with Graves' ophthalmopathy. CDR3 amino acids: CSARDRGSYRGSNQPQHF. The CDR3 region has the DNA TGCAGTGCTAGAGATCGGGGTTCGTACAGGGGTTCCAATCAGCCCCAGCATTTT.